The source of this TCR beta chain is a study of Ad26.COV2.S vaccination and SARS-CoV-2 variants. Sequencing used immunoSEQ multiplex PCR; TCRdb keeps in-frame clones, though not all of them. Found here are some 250,000 clones, roughly 90% of them singletons; the top ten hold roughly 10%. From germline, CDR1 is MNHNS and CDR2 SASEGT. This CDR3 is 14 amino acids long. Note on this clone: At one boundary the junction diverges from the germline segment, which might be a read error.

The treatment: roughly 20 received Ad26.COV2.S at low or high dose, single or two shots; several received placebo; per-sample allocation not given. Collection of samples fell on day 63 after the first vaccine or placebo injection. Sample: peripheral blood, taken in a trial of Ad26.COV2.S vaccine versus placebo. The V and J genes are TRBV6-1 and TRBJ1-1; D is unresolved. The clonotype originates from a person between 18 and 60 years old who received the Ad26.COV2.S COVID-19 vaccine or a placebo. CDR3 nucleotides: TGTGCCAGCAGCGAAGGTCAGATGAACACTGAAGCTTTCTTT. This codes for CASSEGQMNTEAFF.